The clone carrying this T cell receptor (beta chain) turned up a few times. Antigen: not known. TCRdb reanalysed the reads using MiXCR and keeps one entry per CDR3 protein. The table has some 940,000 distinct CDR3 sequences, approximately 31% seen once. These data are taken from a study of T cell repertoires in cytomegalovirus infection. Background on the study: Newly reported HLA-C-restricted and thoroughly characterized HLA-B-restricted CMV epitopes were employed. In public TCR beta signatures, there were indications of both CMV infection and matching HLA type. Study findings and constraints: The ex vivo response was dominated by HLA-C-restricted CMV-specific TCR beta clonotypes.

Between the trimmed V and J ends, which lost 1 base and 4 bases, there was a span of 15 bases. The germline V gene has CDR1 LGHNA and CDR2 YSLEER. The CDR3 length is 16 residues. The clonotype originates from a human donor in good health (CMV status not recorded). Some clones in this sample may be carry-over from other donors' samples. The rearrangement uses TRBV4-3 and TRBJ2-3; D may be TRBD1 or TRBD2 (5 bases each). The specimen comprised cultured CD8+ T cells from PBMCs, sampled from culture after CMV antigen stimulation. In DNA, the CDR3 is TGCGCCAGCAGCCAAGGGGACCTGGGGCCCGCAGATACGCAGTATTTT. It encodes CASSQGDLGPADTQYF.